The source of this T cell receptor (beta chain) is a study of cytomegalovirus exposure and HLA in healthy donors. Generated by immunoSEQ multiplex PCR, the TCRdb table keeps only in-frame clones and is missing some. The table has roughly 250,000 clones, around 87% seen once; the top ten hold under 0.4%. The specimen was PBMCs. The sequence was collected from a young woman in good health and CMV-seronegative.

The CDR3 reads CASSIVPPQGVSYEQYF. The CDR3, as DNA: TGTGCCAGTAGTATAGTACCACCACAGGGCGTCTCCTACGAGCAGTACTTC. V and J are TRBV19 and TRBJ2-7, with D maybe TRBD1 (6 bases). V was shortened by 1 base and J by 0 bases, with 16 bases between the two germline ends. Germline V lookup: CDR1 LNHDA, CDR2 SQIVND (reference sequence). CDR3 length equals 17 residues.